This T cell receptor beta chain was observed in a study of identical twins. MiXCR, run by TCRdb on the 5' RACE reads, gives a single entry per CDR3 protein. The repertoire has roughly 1,500,000 distinct CDR3 sequences, less than 35% of them found once; the top ten carry less than 0.35%. Remarks on this clonotype: Its antigen remains unidentified.

Germline V gene sequence: CDR1 LGHDT, CDR2 YNNKEL (reference sequence). This CDR3 has 16 amino acids. V lost 0 bases and J 10 bases, leaving 16 bases between the germline ends. Study results and caveats: Those out-of-frame alpha sequences shared by twins showed an excess of low generation probability.

The V gene is TRBV3-1, the J gene TRBJ1-6; no reliable D call. The clonotype originates from a newborn girl in good health. Sample: cord blood. CDR3 in amino acids: CASSQDFGLMVSPLHF. The CDR3 DNA reads as TGTGCCAGCAGCCAAGATTTCGGACTGATGGTATCACCCCTCCACTTT.